Listed here are 19 T cell receptor beta chains from one sample, sequenced in a study of blood T cell repertoires in COVID-19. Sequencing was performed with immunoSEQ multiplex PCR; in TCRdb, only in-frame clones are kept and a portion is missing. Among more than 250,000 clones, about 82% were seen once, and the ten largest hold 1.5% to 2%. The sample consisted of peripheral blood. The receptor set was obtained from a woman between 45 and 60 years old with acute or convalescent COVID-19.

The chain links TRBV28 to TRBJ1-1, with 7 bases matching TRBD1. V lost 8 bases to trimming and J lost 1 base; unmatched junction nucleotides: 7. Germline loops: CDR1 MDHEN, CDR2 SYDVKM. The CDR3 consists of 14 residues. As DNA, the CDR3 is TGTGCCAGCCGGTCGGGACAGTCGAACACTGAAGCTTTCTTT. Translating gives CASRSGQSNTEAFF.

The chain joins TRBV4-2 to TRBJ2-1, with TRBD2 identical over 12 bases. The J segment lost 9 bases and the V segment lost 4 bases, leaving 13 bases of the junction unmatched. CDR3 length: 17 amino acids. Per germline, CDR1 LGHNA and CDR2 YNFKEQ. The CDR3 here is CASSPRLLAGGPGEQFF. In DNA, the CDR3 is TGTGCCAGCAGCCCCCGGCTTCTAGCGGGAGGGCCTGGTGAGCAGTTCTTC.

The rearrangement joins TRBV18 to TRBJ2-7, with TRBD1 as a possible D gene (5 bases). This CDR3 comprises 15 residues. The V gene lost 3 bases and the J gene lost 7 bases, with 19 bases spanning the gap. CDR1 is KGHSH, CDR2 LQKENI, per germline. The CDR3 loop is CASSPQNSRAGEQYF. The CDR3 nucleotides read TGTGCCAGCTCACCTCAAAACTCCAGGGCTGGGGAGCAGTACTTC.

The chain links TRBV18 to TRBJ2-1, with TRBD1 as a possible D gene (7 bases). Trimming shortened V by 6 bases and J by 7 bases, and 28 bases separated the two germline ends. Germline CDR1 and CDR2: KGHSH and LQKENI. The CDR3 runs to 18 residues. The CDR3 spells CASSPESGGLGGWNEQFF. As DNA, the CDR3 is TGTGCCAGCTCGCCCGAATCAGGGGGGCTAGGAGGTTGGAATGAGCAGTTCTTC.

V and J are TRBV27 and TRBJ1-5, with 7 bases matching TRBD1. The CDR3 covers 14 residues. The V gene end was trimmed by 5 bases and the J gene end by 6 bases; junction bases not matched to a gene: 7. Germline-derived CDR1 and CDR2 are MNHEY and SMNVEV (reference sequence). CDR3 nucleotide sequence: TGTGCCAGCAGTACGACAGGGTCGGGTCAGCCCCAGCATTTT. This sequence encodes CASSTTGSGQPQHF.

This chain links TRBV18 with TRBJ2-3; D possibly corresponds to TRBD2 (5 bases). The CDR3 is 15 amino acids. Germline CDR1 and CDR2: KGHSH and LQKENI. V lost 6 bases and J lost 8, with 21 bases in between. In DNA form, the CDR3 reads TGTGCCAGCTCCGAAGTAAACGCCGACGGGGTTACGCAGTATTTT. Protein sequence: CASSEVNADGVTQYF.

The chain recombines TRBV29-1 with TRBJ2-5, with D possibly being TRBD1 (5 bases). Per the germline V gene, CDR1 is SQVTM and CDR2 is ANQGSEA. The V end was cut by 6 bases, the J end by 4 bases, with 18 bases between. This CDR3 has 14 amino acids. CDR3 residues: CSVSGIGVGETQYF. For the CDR3, the DNA is TGCAGCGTCTCCGGCATAGGGGTAGGAGAGACCCAGTACTTC.

The chain couples TRBV5-3 to TRBJ1-3; 9 positions agree with TRBD1. TRBV5-3 belongs to the ORF category, with a function that is uncertain. CDR3 length: 16 residues. Unmatched junction bases numbered 6, after V lost 3 bases and J lost 2 bases. Written as DNA, the CDR3 is TGTGCCAGAAGCTGGGACAGGGAGGTGACTGGAAACACCATATATTTT. It specifies CARSWDREVTGNTIYF.

This clone occurred once. The chain employs TRBV1 and TRBJ2-3; no DNA check was done on the table's D call, TRBD2. TRBV1 corresponds to a pseudogene. CDR3 length equals 15 residues. CDR3 amino acids: CTSSELAERTDTQYF. As DNA, the CDR3 is TGCACCAGCAGCGAGCTAGCGGAGCGCACAGATACGCAGTATTTT.

The chain joins TRBV28 to TRBJ1-5, with D tentatively TRBD1 (5 bases). Germline V gene data show CDR1 as MDHEN and CDR2 as SYDVKM. With 2 bases removed from V and 13 bases from J, the gap between germline ends came to 9 bases. This CDR3 has 11 residues. The CDR3 loop is CASSLRAGQHF. In DNA form, the CDR3 reads TGTGCCAGCAGTTTAAGGGCAGGGCAGCATTTT.

This clone appeared once. This sequence joins TRBV24-1 and TRBJ2-3; a weak D match, TRBD1 (6 bases). The CDR3 consists of 15 residues. Germline CDR1 reads KGHDR; CDR2 reads SFDVKD. V lost 9 bases and J 1 base, leaving 16 bases between the germline ends. For the CDR3, the DNA is TGTGCCACCGAATCAGGGGAGATGGGCACAGATACGCAGTATTTT. It is translated as CATESGEMGTDTQYF.

The V gene is TRBV7-6, the J gene TRBJ2-1; 7 positions agree with TRBD2. CDR1 SGHVS and CDR2 FNYEAQ come from the germline V gene. With 1 base clipped from V and 9 bases from J, the junction kept 6 bases outside the gene matches. CDR3 length equals 14 residues. CDR3 nucleotide sequence: TGTGCCAGCAGCTTAGGGGGAGGGCCGGGTGAGCAGTTCTTC. The encoded protein is CASSLGGGPGEQFF.

J is TRBJ2-7 and V is TRBV20-1, with TRBD2 as a possible D gene (6 bases). The CDR3 has 12 residues. V lost 3 bases, J lost 3 bases, and 9 bases lay in between. Germline-derived CDR1 and CDR2 are DFQATT and SNEGSKA (reference sequence). CDR3 bases: TGCAGTGCTAGTAAAGCGGGCTACGAGCAGTACTTC. Residues: CSASKAGYEQYF.

The rearrangement links TRBV7-8 to TRBJ2-1, with 11 bases that match TRBD1. Per germline, CDR1 SGHVS and CDR2 FQNEAQ. Trimming at V came to 8 bases and at J to 5 bases, leaving 2 bases not matched to a gene. CDR3 length: 13 amino acids. CDR3 in DNA: TGTGCCAGCGGACAGGGGGCTCACAATGAGCAGTTCTTC. Translation gives CASGQGAHNEQFF.

The chain has TRBV7-2 and TRBJ2-2; 8 bases match TRBD1. With 5 bases clipped from V and 2 bases from J, the junction kept 4 bases outside the gene matches. Germline CDR1 reads SGHTA; CDR2 reads FQGNSA. This CDR3 comprises 15 residues. CDR3 protein: CASSPTGVNTGELFF. As DNA, the CDR3 is TGTGCCAGCAGCCCGACAGGGGTCAACACCGGGGAGCTGTTTTTT.

The V call is TRBV5-4, the J call TRBJ1-2; maybe TRBD1 (6 bases). Germline V lookup: CDR1 SGHNT, CDR2 YYREEE (reference sequence). CDR3 length: 16 residues. V dropped 0 bases and J dropped 8 bases, with 20 bases sitting between them. In DNA form, the CDR3 reads TGTGCCAGCAGCTTGGCAGTCTCGAGGGGGTGGTCGGGCTACACCTTC. It codes for CASSLAVSRGWSGYTF.

The V call is TRBV29-1, the J call TRBJ2-7; D is possibly TRBD1 (6 bases). Trimming took off 7 bases at V and 3 bases at J, with 16 bases between the two ends. CDR3 length equals 13 residues. CDR1 is SQVTM, CDR2 ANQGSEA, per germline. The CDR3 spells CSGWSTGSYEQYF. The CDR3 DNA follows: TGCAGCGGCTGGAGTACAGGGAGCTACGAGCAGTACTTC.

This chain joins TRBV7-3 and TRBJ1-2, with 9 bases lining up with TRBD1. J lost 5 bases, V lost 0 bases, and 4 bases had no gene match. The CDR3 contains 15 residues. Germline V gene lookup returns CDR1 SGHTA and CDR2 FQGTGA. This chain's CDR3 is CASSLTGQGRYGYTF. The CDR3 DNA follows: TGTGCCAGCAGCTTAACGGGACAGGGAAGATATGGCTACACCTTC.

This sequence joins TRBV5-6 and TRBJ1-1; 10 positions agree with TRBD1. Germline trimming cut 2 bases from V and 1 base from J; bases unmatched to any gene: 8. This CDR3 contains 17 residues. In germline, CDR1 is SGHDT, CDR2 YYEEEE. The CDR3 bases are TGTGCCAGCAGCTTAGGGACAGGGGCTATGGGGAACACTGAAGCTTTCTTT. The encoded protein is CASSLGTGAMGNTEAFF.